The next 8 T cell receptor beta chains were all read from a single sample in a study of tumor-infiltrating lymphocytes in primary liver carcinoma. The roughly 17-31 mg bulk tissue piece was not sorted before simultaneous RNA and DNA extraction. A constant-region primer served to make TCR beta cDNA from approximately 490 ng total RNA. Researchers made the TCR beta libraries by running three nested multiplex PCR rounds with slightly modified ARM-PCR. The first two PCR rounds, around 10 cycles each, used TRBV1-TRBV30 forward primers and a C-beta reverse primer. Each CDR3 protein gets one entry after TCRdb re-called the multiplex PCR reads with MiXCR. The sample lists around 71,000 distinct CDR3 sequences, 65% to 75% occurring once. Sequenced: liver tumor tissue from sampling region 4. Subset reported: tumor region T4, right-lateral pole. These TCRs come from a woman in her sixties or seventies with primary liver carcinoma and hepatitis B virus infection.

With respect to this clonotype: Germline is not matched at one junction end, which may reflect a read error. The chain carries TRBV11-2 and TRBJ2-3; 7 bases align to TRBD2. The CDR3 is made up of 15 amino acids. Germline V CDR1 and CDR2: SGHAT, FQNNGV. This chain's CDR3 is CANRPSVTSTDTHYF. CDR3 DNA sequence: TGTGCCAACAGGCCCTCTGTGACTAGCACAGATACGCACTATTTT. Combining the CDR3 with reference TRBV11-2 and TRBJ2-3 gives the whole variable domain EAGVAQSPRYKIIEKRQSVAFWCNPISGHATLYWYQQILGQGPKLLIQFQNNGVVDDSQLPKDRFSAERLKGVDSTLKIQPAKLEDSAVYLCANRPSVTSTDTHYFGPGTRLTVL.

For this clonotype: One end of the junction is discordant with germline, which a read error may explain. The rearrangement uses TRBV11-3 and TRBJ2-1; TRBD2 might be the D (5 bases). The V gene's germline CDR1 is SGHNT and CDR2 YENEEA. The CDR3 extends over 17 amino acids. CDR3 amino acids: CASSLGFGGLPYNEQFF. DNA for the CDR3: TGTGCCAGCAGCTTAGGATTCGGCGGGCTTCCCTACAATGAACAGTTCTTC.

A word on this clonotype: The conserved phenylalanine or tryptophan is not found at the CDR3 terminus, so this likely reflects a read error. The CDR3 DNA sequence: TGTGCCAGCAGCCCCGGGACAGTCCCTTACGAGCAGTACTTA. This encodes CASSPGTVPYEQYL. The V call is TRBV5-4, the J call TRBJ2-7, with 7 positions matching TRBD1. V lost 4 bases to trimming and J lost 4 bases; unmatched junction nucleotides: 8. This CDR3 has 14 amino acids. CDR1 is SGHNT and CDR2 is YYREEE in the germline V gene (reference sequence).

Worth noting for this clonotype: The conserved phenylalanine or tryptophan is not found at the CDR3 terminus, so this likely reflects a read error. CDR3 in DNA: TGCAGCGTTGAAGATGTGAAACGGACAGGACTCTACGAGCAGTACTTG. It codes for CSVEDVKRTGLYEQYL. This chain uses TRBV29-1 with TRBJ2-7; TRBD1 aligns across 7 bases. J was trimmed by 3 bases and V by 0 bases; bases with no gene match: 11. Germline-derived CDR1 and CDR2 are SQVTM and ANQGSEA. The CDR3 sequence is 16 residues long.

Details on this clonotype: The CDR3 end shows no conserved phenylalanine or tryptophan, and so a read error is likely. The chain links TRBV12-5 to TRBJ2-3; tentative D call: TRBD2 (5 bases). Germline-derived CDR1 and CDR2 are LGHNT and FRNRAP. The CDR3 runs 15 residues. Trimming left V 1 base short and J 2 bases short, with 10 bases between. DNA for the CDR3: TGTGCTAGTGGTTTGGGGGGAGCGGTCACAGATACGCAGTATTCT. It is translated as CASGLGGAVTDTQYS.

In regard to this clonotype: One junction end disagrees with the germline gene, perhaps due to a read error. CDR3 sequence: CTSSSPGLWDNDQFF. The CDR3 DNA reads as TGTACCAGCAGCTCGCCGGGATTATGGGACAATGACCAGTTCTTC. V usage is TRBV11-2 and J usage is TRBJ2-1; TRBD1 is a possible D gene (6 bases). The CDR3 totals 15 residues. Germline V gives CDR1 SGHAT, CDR2 FQNNGV.

This clonotype showed up just once. A junction boundary mismatches the germline segment, possibly from a read error. The V gene is TRBV28, the J gene TRBJ2-3; 9 bases are a match to TRBD2. CDR1 is MDHEN and CDR2 is SYDVKM in the germline V gene. The CDR3 has 16 residues. CDR3 in amino acids: CASRSLAGTSTDTQCF. The CDR3 region has the DNA TGTGCCAGCAGATCTCTAGCGGGGACTAGCACAGATACGCAGTGTTTT. Together with reference TRBV28 and TRBJ2-3, the CDR3 gives the full variable domain: DVKVTQSSRYLVKRTGEKVFLECVQDMDHENMFWYRQDPGLGLRLIYFSYDVKMKEKGDIPEGYSVSREKKERFSLILESASTNQTSMYLCASRSLAGTSTDTQCFGPGTRLTVL.

This clonotype was seen repeatedly, ten times or more. J is TRBJ2-3 and V is TRBV4-2, with unresolved D. Trimming shortened V by 6 bases and J by 3 bases, and 13 bases separated the two germline ends. This CDR3 has 14 residues. Germline lookup yields CDR1 LGHNA and CDR2 YNFKEQ. The CDR3 DNA is TGTGCCAGCAGTGTCGGTCGCGAGACAGATACGCAGTATTTT. It translates to CASSVGRETDTQYF.